This T cell receptor beta chain is drawn from a study of graft-versus-host responses after intestinal transplantation. Study summary: Multivisceral, liver-intestinal, or isolated intestinal transplants were received by the recipients.

Lymphocytes from graft epithelium and lamina propria were isolated. Assay used: immunoSEQ multiplex PCR; TCRdb lists only in-frame clones, some missing. Of about 63,000 clones in the sample, roughly 89% were seen once. Sequencing used ileum tissue, obtained approximately 370 days after transplant. The sequence came from a human patient who received an intestinal transplant, so some T cells may come from the graft donor.

The chain's CDR3 is CAISGEGNVDEQFF. CDR3 DNA: TGTGCCATCTCGGGGGAGGGCAATGTCGATGAGCAGTTCTTC. The chain recombines TRBV10-3 with TRBJ2-1; 7 bases fit TRBD2. V lost 8 bases, J lost 8 bases, and 12 bases stayed unmatched. CDR3 size: 14 residues. Germline CDR1 is ENHRY and CDR2 is SYGVKD.